These T cell receptor beta chains were read from a single sample in a study of regulatory T cells in long-lasting Graves disease. TCRdb passed the multiplex PCR reads through MiXCR, listing each CDR3 protein once. Among 400,000 to 500,000 distinct CDR3 sequences listed, 14% to 15% were seen once. These data were also reused for a study on T cells in Graves' hyperthyroidism and ophthalmopathy.

Source: peripheral blood mononuclear cells (PBMCs), taken at new diagnosis, from a patient treated with antithyroid drugs. The receptor source for this set is a woman aged 25 to 39 with Graves disease. CDR3s include the opening cysteine and the closing phenylalanine or tryptophan. D genes are given only for firm matches. For some rows the clone size is stated as once, few or many, or as a class when expanded; others skip it.

CSANEDRVADNEQFF	TGCAGTGCAAACGAGGACAGGGTAGCCGACAATGAGCAGTTCTTC	many	TRBV20-1	TRBJ2-1	TRBD1
CASSALLATTQYF	TGTGCCAGCAGCGCCCTACTAGCGACCACCCAGTACTTC	many	TRBV5-5	TRBJ2-5	TRBD2
CASSVQGADQPQHF	TGTGCCAGCAGCGTACAGGGGGCGGATCAGCCCCAGCATTTT	many	TRBV27	TRBJ1-5	TRBD1
CASSLRGRGLAGGYNEQFF	TGTGCCAGCAGCCTCAGGGGCAGGGGACTAGCGGGAGGATACAATGAGCAGTTCTTC	many	TRBV28	TRBJ2-1	TRBD2
CASSFDRQGTHEQYF	TGTGCCAGCAGTTTTGACCGACAGGGGACCCACGAGCAGTACTTC	many	TRBV28	TRBJ2-7	TRBD1
CATIGAGLGYEQYF	TGTGCCACCATTGGGGCAGGACTCGGCTACGAGCAGTACTTC	many	TRBV28	TRBJ2-7	-
CASSLTSGSGVIQYF	TGTGCCAGCAGTCTGACTAGCGGGAGCGGGGTCATTCAGTACTTC	-	TRBV12-3/TRBV12-4	TRBJ2-4	TRBD2
CASSLRSSNTDTQYF	TGTGCCAGCAGCCTACGGTCGTCAAACACAGATACGCAGTATTTT	few	TRBV13	TRBJ2-3	-
CASSFKTGAMYNTEAFF	TGTGCCAGCAGTTTCAAAACAGGGGCGATGTACAACACTGAAGCTTTCTTT	many	TRBV12-3/TRBV12-4	TRBJ1-1	TRBD1
CASSRLSGTLQETQYF	TGCGCCAGCAGCCGACTTAGCGGAACCCTCCAAGAGACCCAGTACTTC	-	TRBV4-1	TRBJ2-5	-
CASSELAGSYNEQFF	TGTGCCAGCAGTGAACTAGCGGGCTCCTACAATGAGCAGTTCTTC	many	TRBV6-1	TRBJ2-1	TRBD2
CSASPGSNWGELFF	TGCAGTGCTAGCCCCGGGTCCAACTGGGGGGAGCTGTTTTTT	-	TRBV20-1	TRBJ2-2	-
CASSYDSGGTGELFF	TGCGCCAGCAGCTATGACTCCGGGGGGACCGGGGAGCTGTTTTTT	-	TRBV5-1	TRBJ2-2	TRBD2
CASSFKWTMSGYTF	TGTGCCAGCAGTTTTAAGTGGACGATGAGTGGCTACACCTTC	-	TRBV27	TRBJ1-2	-
CASSLTGETPYF	TGTGCCAGCAGTTTAACAGGCGAGACCCCGTACTTC	few	TRBV12-3/TRBV12-4	TRBJ2-5	-
CASSPPPGDTQYF	TGTGCCAGCAGCCCCCCTCCCGGCGATACGCAGTATTTT	many	TRBV3-1	TRBJ2-3	-
CSARVGTQYF	TGCAGTGCCCGGGTTGGGACCCAGTACTTC	many	TRBV20-1	TRBJ2-5	-
CSVEDRGGAGDTQYF	TGCAGCGTTGAAGATCGAGGGGGAGCGGGAGATACGCAGTATTTT	many	TRBV29-1	TRBJ2-3	-
CASSKGQGGTDTQYF	TGTGCCAGCAGCAAGGGACAGGGGGGCACAGATACGCAGTATTTT	many	TRBV2	TRBJ2-3	TRBD1
CASSLLAGVETQYF	TGTGCCAGCAGCTTACTAGCGGGAGTCGAGACCCAGTACTTC	many	TRBV7-8	TRBJ2-5	TRBD2
CASSPGGSGGSYTF	TGTGCCAGCAGCCCTGGGGGGTCGGGCGGGAGCTACACCTTC	many	TRBV28	TRBJ1-2	-
CATGTAATGNQPQHF	TGTGCCACTGGGACAGCTGCTACCGGCAATCAGCCCCAGCATTTT	few	TRBV6-2/TRBV6-3	TRBJ1-5	TRBD1
CASSAAGPNTGELFF	TGTGCCAGCAGCGCAGCGGGACCCAACACCGGGGAGCTGTTTTTT	few	TRBV9	TRBJ2-2	TRBD2
CASRQTGTGNNEQFF	TGTGCCAGCAGGCAAACCGGGACTGGCAACAATGAGCAGTTCTTC	many	TRBV6-2/TRBV6-3	TRBJ2-1	-
CASSPGTSGSSEQFF	TGCGCCAGCTCCCCGGGGACTAGCGGGAGTAGTGAGCAGTTCTTC	few	TRBV5-1	TRBJ2-1	TRBD2
CASRVAEGYTF	TGTGCCAGCAGAGTAGCAGAGGGCTACACCTTC	few	TRBV6-1	TRBJ1-2	-
CASSPLRGGRNTEAFF	TGTGCCAGCAGTCCTCTCCGGGGAGGACGAAACACTGAAGCTTTCTTT	many	TRBV12-3/TRBV12-4	TRBJ1-1	-
CASSSPRKGGDEKLFF	TGTGCCAGCAGTTCCCCCCGGAAGGGGGGGGATGAAAAACTGTTTTTT	few	TRBV28	TRBJ1-4	-